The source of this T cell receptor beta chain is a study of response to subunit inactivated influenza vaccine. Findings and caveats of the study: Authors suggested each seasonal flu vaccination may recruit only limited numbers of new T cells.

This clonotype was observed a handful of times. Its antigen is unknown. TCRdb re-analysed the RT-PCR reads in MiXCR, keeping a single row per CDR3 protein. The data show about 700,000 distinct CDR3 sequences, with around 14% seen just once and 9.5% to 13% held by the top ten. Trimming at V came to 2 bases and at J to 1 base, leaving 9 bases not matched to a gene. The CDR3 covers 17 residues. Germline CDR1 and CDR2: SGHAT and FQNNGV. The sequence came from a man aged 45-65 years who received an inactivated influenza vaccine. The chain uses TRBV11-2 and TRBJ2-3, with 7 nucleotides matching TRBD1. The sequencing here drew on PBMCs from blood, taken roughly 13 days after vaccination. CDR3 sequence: CASSLLPRQGRTDTQYF. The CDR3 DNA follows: TGTGCCAGCAGCTTACTCCCGCGACAGGGCCGCACAGATACGCAGTATTTT.